The present T cell receptor beta chain was sequenced within a study of CD8 T cells in Susac syndrome. TEMRA cells were enriched by FACS, and CD4+ and CD8+ T cells were negatively isolated. When the RNA was reverse transcribed, random hexamers were used with an input of about 0.5 to 1 ug. Using its own MiXCR run on the immunoSEQ multiplex PCR reads, TCRdb lists one record per CDR3 protein. Altogether about 160,000 distinct CDR3 sequences are present, around 95% being singletons, with the ten largest covering approximately 0.14%. Germline lookup yields CDR1 SGHNT and CDR2 YYREEE (reference sequence). This CDR3 is built from 14 residues. V gave up 6 bases and J gave up 0 bases, with 13 bases separating them.

The receptor was isolated from a human donor in good health. This rearrangement joins TRBV5-4 to TRBJ2-7, with a tentative D call TRBD2 (5 bases). The sample consisted of CD4+ T cells from PBMCs. The CDR3 sequence is CASTTDLSSYEQYF. The DNA of the CDR3 is TGTGCCAGCACCACGGACTTATCCTCCTACGAGCAGTACTTC. The full variable domain, rest sourced from reference TRBV5-4 and TRBJ2-7, is ETGVTQSPTHLIKTRGQQVTLRCSSQSGHNTVSWYQQALGQGPQFIFQYYREEENGRGNFPPRFSGLQFPNYSSELNVNALELDDSALYLCASTTDLSSYEQYFGPGTRLTVT.